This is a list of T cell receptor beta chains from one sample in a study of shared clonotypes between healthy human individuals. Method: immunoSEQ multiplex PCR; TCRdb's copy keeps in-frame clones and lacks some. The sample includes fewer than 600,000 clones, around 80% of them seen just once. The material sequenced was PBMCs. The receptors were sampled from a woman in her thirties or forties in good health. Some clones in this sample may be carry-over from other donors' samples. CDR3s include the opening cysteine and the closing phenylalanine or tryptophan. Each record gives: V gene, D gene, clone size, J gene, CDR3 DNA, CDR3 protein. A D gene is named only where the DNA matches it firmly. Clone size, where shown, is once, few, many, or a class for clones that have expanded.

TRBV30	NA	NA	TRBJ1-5	TGTGCCTGGAGTGGGGGAAATCAGCCCCAGCATTTT	CAWSGGNQPQHF
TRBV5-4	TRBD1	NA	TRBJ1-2	TGTGCCAGCAGCAATCAGGGGGCCGCAAACTATGGCTACACCTTC	CASSNQGAANYGYTF
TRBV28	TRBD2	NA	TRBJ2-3	TGTGCCAGCAGTTTGTGGCGGGAGGGCCCGGATACGCAGTATTTT	CASSLWREGPDTQYF
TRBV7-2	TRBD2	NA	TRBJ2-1	TGTGCCAGCAGCTTAAGGGCGGGAGAGTACAATGAGCAGTTCTTC	CASSLRAGEYNEQFF
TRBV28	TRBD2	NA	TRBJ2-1	TGTGCCAGCAGGGTAGCGGGGGCTGGGTACAATGAGCAGTTCTTC	CASRVAGAGYNEQFF
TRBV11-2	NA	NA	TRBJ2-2	TGTGCCAGCAGCTGGAGGGCCGGGGAGCTGTTTTTT	CASSWRAGELFF
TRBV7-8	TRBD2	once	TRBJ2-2	TGTGCCAGCAACCGACTAGCGGGAGGCCCCACCGGGGAGCTGTTTTTT	CASNRLAGGPTGELFF
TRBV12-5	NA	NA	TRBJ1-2	TGTGCTAGTGGTTTGGACAGGGACATCGGCTACACCTTC	CASGLDRDIGYTF
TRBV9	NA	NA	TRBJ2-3	TGTGCCAGCAGATCGAAGGGCTCAGATACGCAGTATTTT	CASRSKGSDTQYF
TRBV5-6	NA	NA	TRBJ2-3	TGTGCCAGCAGCGAACACACAGATACGCAGTATTTT	CASSEHTDTQYF
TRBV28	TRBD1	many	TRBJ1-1	TGTGCCAGCAGTAGCCCGGACAGGTCGAACACTGAAGCTTTCTTT	CASSSPDRSNTEAFF
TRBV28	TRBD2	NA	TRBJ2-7	TGTGCCACCCACACCGGAGCCTGGGCTAGCGGGAGGGCCAGGTACGAGCAGTACTTC	CATHTGAWASGRARYEQYF
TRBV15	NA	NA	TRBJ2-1	TGTGCCACCAGCAGAGATCGGTGGAATGAGCAGTTCTTC	CATSRDRWNEQFF
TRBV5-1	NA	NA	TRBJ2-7	TGCGCCAGCAGCTTGTCGTCAGGGAGCTTGTACGAGCAGTACTTC	CASSLSSGSLYEQYF
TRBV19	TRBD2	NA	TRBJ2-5	TGTGCCAGTAGTATGGGGAGGGAAAGAGAGACCCAGTACTTC	CASSMGRERETQYF
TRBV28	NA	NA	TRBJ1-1	TGTGCCAGCAGCACTGGGGTCGTAGGGGGGCGCAGTTGGACTGAAGCTTTCTTT	CASSTGVVGGRSWTEAFF
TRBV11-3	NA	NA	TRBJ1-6	TGTGCCAGCAGCTTCATCAATTCACCCCTCCACTTT	CASSFINSPLHF
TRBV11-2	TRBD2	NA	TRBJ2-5	TGTGCCAGCAACAATGACGGGAGGGCCGGAGAGACCCAGTACTTC	CASNNDGRAGETQYF
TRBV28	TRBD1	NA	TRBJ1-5	TGTGCCAGCAGTTCTTACGGGACAGGGGATAATAGCAATCAGCCCCAGCATTTT	CASSSYGTGDNSNQPQHF
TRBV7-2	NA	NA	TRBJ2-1	TGTGCCAGCAGCTTAGACCGGAGGGCTAGCGTAAATGAGCAGTTCTTC	CASSLDRRASVNEQFF
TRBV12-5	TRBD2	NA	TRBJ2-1	TGTGCTAGTGGTTTGCCGGGAGGCAATGAGCAGTTCTTC	CASGLPGGNEQFF
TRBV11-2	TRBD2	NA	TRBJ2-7	TGTGCCAGCACCCAACTAGCGGGAGTAGGGGAGCAGTACTTC	CASTQLAGVGEQYF
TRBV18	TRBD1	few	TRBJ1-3	TGTGCCAGCTCGCCGAGGACAGGGGATGGAAACACCATATATTTT	CASSPRTGDGNTIYF
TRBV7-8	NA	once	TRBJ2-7	TGTGCCAGCAGCTTAGGACACATCCGGGGGGAGCAGTACTTC	CASSLGHIRGEQYF
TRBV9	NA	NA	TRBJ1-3	TGTGCCAGCAGCGACGATGGGGCTGGAAACACCATATATTTT	CASSDDGAGNTIYF
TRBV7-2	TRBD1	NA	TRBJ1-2	TGTGCCAGCAGCTTAGTACAGGGGGAAGGCTACACCTTC	CASSLVQGEGYTF
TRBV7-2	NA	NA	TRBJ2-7	TGTGCCAGCAGCTTAGGACTCCCCTCCTACGAGCAGTACTTC	CASSLGLPSYEQYF
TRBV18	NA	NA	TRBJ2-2	TGTGCCAGCTCAGGGACGGGGAACACCGGGGAGCTGTTTTTT	CASSGTGNTGELFF
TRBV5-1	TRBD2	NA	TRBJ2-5	TGCGCCAGCAGCTCCGGGACTAGCGGACAAGAGACCCAGTACTTC	CASSSGTSGQETQYF
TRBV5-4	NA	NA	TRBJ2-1	TGTGCCAGCAGCTTGGGCGGGAAAGTCAATGAGCAGTTCTTC	CASSLGGKVNEQFF
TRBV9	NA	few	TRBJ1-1	TGTGCCAGCAGCGCGACAGTTAACACTGAAGCTTTCTTT	CASSATVNTEAFF
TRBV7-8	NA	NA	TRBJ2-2	TGTGCCAGCAGTGACAAGAGGTTAGGAGGCGTCGACACCGGGGAGCTGTTTTTT	CASSDKRLGGVDTGELFF
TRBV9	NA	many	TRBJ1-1	TGTGCCAGCAGCCTGACACCTATGAACACTGAAGCTTTCTTT	CASSLTPMNTEAFF
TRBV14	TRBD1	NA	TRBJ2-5	TGTGCCAGCAGCCAAGGTCCGGACAGGGGGCGCGGAGAGACCCAGTACTTC	CASSQGPDRGRGETQYF
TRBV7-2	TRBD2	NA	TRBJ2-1	TGTGCCAGCAGCTTAACTAGCGGGAGTAATGAGCAGTTCTTC	CASSLTSGSNEQFF
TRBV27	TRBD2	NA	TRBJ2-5	TGTGCCAGCAGTCCCCTAGCGGAACAAGAGACCCAGTACTTC	CASSPLAEQETQYF
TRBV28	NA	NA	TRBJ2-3	TGTGCCAGCAGTCCCCCCGGGAGAAGCACAGATACGCAGTATTTT	CASSPPGRSTDTQYF
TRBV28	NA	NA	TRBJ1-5	TGTGCCAGCGCCGCCTGGGGGGCTAATCAGCCCCAGCATTTT	CASAAWGANQPQHF
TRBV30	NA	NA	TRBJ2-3	TGTGCCTGGAGGGACTCCCGTTCACTAGATTACACAGGTACGCAGTGTTTT	CAWRDSRSLDYTGTQCF
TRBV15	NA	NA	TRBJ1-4	TGTGCGGTTAAAGACGCAACTAATGAAAAACTGTTTTTT	CAVKDATNEKLFF
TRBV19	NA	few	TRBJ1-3	TGTGCCAGTAGCTCCCTCGGGACGTCAAACACCATATATTTT	CASSSLGTSNTIYF
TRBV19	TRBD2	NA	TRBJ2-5	TGTGCCAGTAGTCTCGGGACTAGCGGGCAAGAGACCCAGTACTTC	CASSLGTSGQETQYF
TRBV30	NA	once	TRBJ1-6	TGTGCCTGGAGCGAGGCAAATTCACCCCTCCACTTT	CAWSEANSPLHF
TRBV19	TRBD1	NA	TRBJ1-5	TGTGCCAGTAGTATAGCTCGACAGGGGACCTTTGGCAATCAGCCCCAGCATTTT	CASSIARQGTFGNQPQHF
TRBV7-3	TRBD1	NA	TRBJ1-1	TGTGCCAGCAGCTTAGAGGGGGCGAGCACTGAAGCTTTCTTT	CASSLEGASTEAFF
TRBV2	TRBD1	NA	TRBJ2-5	TGTGCCAGCAGTTTTCGACAGGGGCAAGAGACCCAGTACTTC	CASSFRQGQETQYF
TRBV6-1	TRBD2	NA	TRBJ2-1	TGTGCCACCCCGGGGGGCAATGAGCAGTTCTTC	CATPGGNEQFF
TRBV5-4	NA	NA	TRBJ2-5	TGTGCCAGCGAGCTTAAGGGAGGCTACCAAGAGACCCAGTACTTC	CASELKGGYQETQYF
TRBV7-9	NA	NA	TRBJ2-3	TGTGCCAGCAGCTTACCAGCAGCAGATACGCAGTATTTT	CASSLPAADTQYF
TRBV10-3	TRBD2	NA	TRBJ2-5	TGTGCCATCAGTGAGACTAGCGGGAGGGCTGGAGAGCAGTACTTC	CAISETSGRAGEQYF
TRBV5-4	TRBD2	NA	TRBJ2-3	TGTGCCAGCAGCCTCTTGTTGGCGGGAGTCACAGATACGCAGTATTTT	CASSLLLAGVTDTQYF
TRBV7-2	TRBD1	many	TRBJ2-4	TGTGCCAGCAGCTTACCCTGGGACAGGGGACCCATTCAGTACTTC	CASSLPWDRGPIQYF
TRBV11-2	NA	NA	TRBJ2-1	TGTGCCAGCAGCTCCCGGGACGGGTACAATGAGCAGTTCTTC	CASSSRDGYNEQFF
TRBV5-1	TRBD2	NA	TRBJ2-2	TGCGCCAGCAGCTTGGTTGTGGGAGGGCCTCCCGGGGAGCTGTTTTTT	CASSLVVGGPPGELFF
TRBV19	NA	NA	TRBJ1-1	TGTGCCAGTACCCAGGGTTCTGAAGCTTTCTTT	CASTQGSEAFF